Sequencing of this T cell receptor (beta chain) was carried out in a study of blood T cell repertoires in COVID-19. As for the study in general: Spain, Italy and the United States supplied samples that represented acute and convalescent COVID-19. From T cells, B-cell-depleted T cells, or PBMCs came the material, which was cDNA or gDNA.

Method: immunoSEQ multiplex PCR; TCRdb's copy keeps in-frame clones and lacks some. The table includes about 160,000 clones, around 80% detected once. V was pared by 0 bases and J by 7 bases, with 12 bases between. Germline V gives CDR1 MNHEY, CDR2 SVGAGI. The CDR3 loop spans 14 amino acids. Sequences were obtained from peripheral blood. The TCR comes from a man aged 55 to 70 with acute or convalescent COVID-19. The genes are TRBV6-5 and TRBJ1-2; D might be TRBD1 (5 bases). The CDR3, as DNA: TGTGCCAGCAGTTACTCGACTTCGGGGGGTGGCTACACCTTC. Its protein is CASSYSTSGGGYTF.